One sample yielded the 15 T cell receptor beta chains listed below, sequenced in a study of blood T cell repertoires in COVID-19. The method was immunoSEQ multiplex PCR; TCRdb's version includes in-frame clones alone and lacks a portion of them. This sample has 250,000 to 300,000 clones, with over 80% found just once. The sequenced sample consisted of peripheral blood. These receptors all stem from a woman aged 50 to 60 with COVID-19, enrolled during active disease.

This sequence joins TRBV7-9 and TRBJ2-1, with TRBD2 matching over 13 bases. The junction had 7 bases not matched to a gene; V was cut back by 5 bases and J by 6 bases. Germline-derived CDR1 and CDR2 are SEHNR and FQNEAQ (reference sequence). The CDR3 has 16 amino acids. In nucleotides, the CDR3 is TGTGCCAGCAGCACAACCGGGACTAGCGGGGCCAATGAGCAGTTCTTC. Its protein is CASSTTGTSGANEQFF.

V and J are TRBV25-1 and TRBJ2-2, with 7 positions matching TRBD2. The CDR3 contains 17 residues. CDR1 and CDR2 from the germline V gene are MGHDK and SYGVNS. V shed 0 bases and J 3 bases; nucleotides not matched to a gene: 7. The chain's CDR3 is CASSEYLPSGDTGELFF. CDR3 bases: TGTGCCAGCAGTGAATACCTTCCCAGCGGGGACACCGGGGAGCTGTTTTTT.

This sequence joins TRBV29-1 and TRBJ2-1, with D possibly TRBD1 on 5 matching bases. Germline-derived CDR1 and CDR2 are SQVTM and ANQGSEA. The V end lost 8 bases, the J end lost 2 bases, and 13 bases lay between the germline ends. The CDR3 runs to 13 residues. CDR3 coding DNA: TGCAGCTCTCAGGAGACAGCCTACAATGAGCAGTTCTTC. Translated: CSSQETAYNEQFF.

The chain has TRBV15 and TRBJ2-3, with D perhaps TRBD2 (6 bases). Trimming removed 6 bases from V and 0 bases from J, with 10 bases in between. Germline V gene sequence: CDR1 LNHNV, CDR2 YYDKDF (reference sequence). The CDR3 runs 14 residues. The CDR3 is CATSGGTSTDTQYF. CDR3 nucleotide sequence: TGTGCCACCAGTGGCGGGACTAGCACAGATACGCAGTATTTT. Complete variable domain (other parts from reference TRBV15 and TRBJ2-3): DAMVIQNPRYQVTQFGKPVTLSCSQTLNHNVMYWYQQKSSQAPKLLFHYYDKDFNNEADTPDNFQSRRPNTSFCFLDIRSPGLGDTAMYLCATSGGTSTDTQYFGPGTRLTVL.

This chain joins TRBV6-6 and TRBJ1-6, with 8 positions matching TRBD1. The J segment lost 9 bases and the V segment lost 4 bases, leaving 8 bases of the junction unmatched. The germline CDR1 and CDR2 sequences are MNHNY and SVGAGI (reference sequence). The CDR3 has 15 residues. In DNA, the CDR3 is TGTGCCAGCAGTTCCTGGACAGGGTTAAGTTCACCCCTCCACTTT. Its protein is CASSSWTGLSSPLHF.

V is TRBV7-8 and J is TRBJ2-2; TRBD2 matches 12 bases. The CDR3 covers 18 residues. Trimming took 6 bases from V and 5 from J; bases not matched to a gene: 13. CDR1 is SGHVS and CDR2 is FQNEAQ in the germline V gene. The CDR3 coding sequence is TGTGCCAGCAGATCTCCGGGACTAGCGGGTGGGATTACCGGGGAGCTGTTTTTT. Translation: CASRSPGLAGGITGELFF.

V and J are TRBV19 and TRBJ1-4, with 9 bases fitting TRBD1. From germline, CDR1 is LNHDA and CDR2 SQIVND (reference sequence). The V gene end was trimmed by 9 bases and the J gene end by 7 bases; junction bases not matched to a gene: 12. This CDR3 region has 15 residues. CDR3 protein: CASANRGQGGEKLFF. The CDR3 bases are TGTGCCAGCGCCAACAGGGGGCAAGGGGGTGAAAAACTGTTTTTT.

The genes are TRBV12-3 or TRBV12-4 and TRBJ1-1; D is ambiguous. This CDR3 has 12 amino acids. V was trimmed by 6 bases and J by 5 bases, leaving 10 bases between them. Here the CDR3 DNA reads TGTGCCAGCAGACCCCACACAACTGAAGCTTTCTTT. Protein product: CASRPHTTEAFF.

The rearrangement links TRBV5-6 to TRBJ2-3; 10 bases fit TRBD1. CDR1 and CDR2 from the germline V gene are SGHDT and YYEEEE. Trimming at V came to 1 base and at J to 5 bases, leaving 7 bases not matched to a gene. The CDR3 covers 16 residues. CDR3 sequence: CASSLLGDRGQDTQYF. CDR3 bases: TGTGCCAGCAGCTTGTTAGGAGACAGGGGGCAAGATACGCAGTATTTT.

This sequence joins TRBV5-8 and TRBJ1-6, with TRBD1 matching 7 bases. Germline V gives CDR1 SGHTS, CDR2 YDEGEE. CDR3 length: 16 residues. V shed 4 bases and J 8 bases; nucleotides not matched to a gene: 12. The chain's CDR3 is CASSDRGGLTHSPLHF. Written as DNA, the CDR3 is TGTGCCAGCAGCGATCGAGGGGGCCTTACCCATTCACCCCTCCACTTT.

In this sample, this clone turned up a few times. Other DNA sequences in this sample translate to the same CDR3. The chain links TRBV6-2 or TRBV6-3 to TRBJ1-5, with 8 bases fitting TRBD1. Germline values: CDR1 MNHEY, CDR2 SVGEGT. V lost 5 bases to trimming and J lost 7 bases; unmatched junction nucleotides: 4. This CDR3 region has 13 residues. In nucleotides, the CDR3 is TGTGCCAGCAGTGGACAGGGCGGGCAGCCCCAGCATTTT. This gives the protein CASSGQGGQPQHF.

This chain uses TRBV19 with TRBJ2-5; maybe TRBD1 (6 bases). CDR1 and CDR2 (germline): LNHDA, SQIVND (reference sequence). This CDR3 contains 14 residues. The ends were cut back, 4 bases at V and 1 base at J, with 10 bases in the middle. The chain's CDR3 is CASSTPDSQETQYF. In nucleotides, the CDR3 is TGTGCCAGTAGTACGCCGGACAGCCAAGAGACCCAGTACTTC.

The chain recombines TRBV5-1 with TRBJ2-2; TRBD2 matches at 7 bases. This CDR3 is 15 amino acids long. Trimming took 1 base from V and 4 from J; bases not matched to a gene: 4. Germline V gene sequence: CDR1 SGHRS, CDR2 YFSETQ. For the CDR3, the DNA is TGCGCCAGCAGCTTGATTGCGGGAGCCACCGGGGAGCTGTTTTTT. Encoded protein: CASSLIAGATGELFF.

The chain uses TRBV9 and TRBJ2-1, with D unresolved. Germline CDR1 and CDR2: SGDLS and YYNGEE. The V and J ends lost 2 bases and 0 bases respectively, with 9 bases between them. The CDR3 is 15 amino acids. The CDR3 sequence: CASSVTDSSYNEQFF. CDR3 sequence (DNA): TGTGCCAGCAGCGTCACAGATAGCTCCTACAATGAGCAGTTCTTC.

The chain links TRBV24-1 to TRBJ2-5; D unresolved. Germline CDR1 KGHDR, CDR2 SFDVKD. The CDR3 length is 16 residues. V lost 0 bases, J lost 3 bases, and 13 bases lay in between. The CDR3 reads CATSDLGPPKKETQYF. As DNA, the CDR3 is TGTGCCACCAGTGATTTGGGCCCCCCAAAAAAAGAGACCCAGTACTTC.